Following are 25 T cell receptor beta chains from one sample sequenced in a study of OX40 agonist ivuxolimab in advanced cancers. Measured with immunoSEQ multiplex PCR; TCRdb has only the in-frame clones, and not every one. The sample includes approximately 37,000 clones, roughly 83% of them seen just once. Sequences were derived from CD4+ or CD8+ T cells sorted from blood, sampled in a trial of the OX40 agonist ivuxolimab. All receptors come from an adult with an advanced solid tumor such as melanoma, head and neck, liver or kidney cancer.

V is TRBV7-6 and J is TRBJ2-2; D ambiguous. V lost 6 bases to trimming and J lost 7 bases, with 9 bases between them. The CDR3 loop spans 12 amino acids. Germline V gene sequence: CDR1 SGHVS, CDR2 FNYEAQ. CDR3 in amino acids: CASSYGGGELFF. The CDR3 DNA reads TGTGCCAGCAGTTACGGCGGCGGGGAGCTGTTTTTT.

This chain connects TRBV5-6 to TRBJ1-2; D gene uncertain. V shed 3 bases and J shed 4 bases, with 16 bases lying between them. This CDR3 is 15 amino acids long. In germline, CDR1 is SGHDT, CDR2 YYEEEE. The DNA for the CDR3 is TGTGCCAGCAGCTCCGATATACTGACATTCTATGGCTACACCTTC. As protein: CASSSDILTFYGYTF.

This clone showed up just once. The V and J genes are TRBV4-1 and TRBJ2-7; 7 positions agree with TRBD1. From germline, CDR1 is MGHRA and CDR2 YSYEKL. CDR3 length equals 15 residues. Trimming removed 4 bases from V and 4 bases from J; junction bases left unmatched: 10. CDR3 region: CASSLQTTGQYEQYF. The DNA for the CDR3 is TGCGCCAGCAGCCTCCAAACCACGGGACAGTACGAGCAGTACTTC.

This clone occurred a few times. The chain joins TRBV27 to TRBJ1-5; D is perhaps TRBD1 (5 bases). This CDR3 is 14 amino acids long. Germline loops: CDR1 MNHEY, CDR2 SMNVEV (reference sequence). Trimming took 2 bases from V and 4 from J, leaving 9 bases between them. Here the CDR3 DNA reads TGTGCCAGCAGTTTACAGGGAACTAATCAGCCCCAGCATTTT. It yields the protein CASSLQGTNQPQHF.

J is TRBJ2-7 and V is TRBV7-6, with D perhaps matching TRBD1 (6 bases). V dropped 1 base and J dropped 5 bases, with 9 bases sitting between them. The CDR3 has 13 amino acids. Germline CDR1 and CDR2: SGHVS and FNYEAQ. CDR3 residues: CASSLEAGDEQYF. CDR3 sequence (DNA): TGTGCCAGCAGCTTAGAGGCAGGGGACGAGCAGTACTTC.

This chain joins TRBV4-1 and TRBJ2-7, with no clear D. CDR1 and CDR2 from the germline V gene are MGHRA and YSYEKL. The CDR3 runs to 13 residues. Trimming removed 1 base at V and 5 bases at J, with 9 bases between. The CDR3 loop reads CASSQVQGDEQYF. For the CDR3, the DNA is TGCGCCAGCAGCCAAGTGCAAGGAGACGAGCAGTACTTC.

The chain couples TRBV30 to TRBJ2-3; 8 nucleotides match TRBD1. The CDR3 covers 15 residues. From germline, CDR1 is GTSNPN and CDR2 SVGIG (reference sequence). J gave up 0 bases and V 2 bases, and 4 bases lay outside the gene matches. CDR3 loop: CAWSRTGRSTDTQYF. The CDR3 DNA is TGTGCCTGGAGTCGGACAGGGCGTAGCACAGATACGCAGTATTTT.

This chain links TRBV11-2 with TRBJ1-1; D gene unclear. CDR3 size: 14 residues. Germline V lookup: CDR1 SGHAT, CDR2 FQNNGV. Deletions cut 1 base from V and 1 base from J, with 7 bases between. CDR3 loop: CASSLVQRNTEAFF. CDR3 DNA: TGTGCCAGCAGCTTAGTTCAGAGGAACACTGAAGCTTTCTTT.

The V and J genes are TRBV7-7 and TRBJ2-2, with TRBD2 matching 7 bases. Germline loops: CDR1 SSHAT, CDR2 FNYEAQ (reference sequence). The CDR3 contains 14 residues. V shed 2 bases and J 6 bases; nucleotides not matched to a gene: 3. The CDR3 region has the DNA TGTGCCAGCAGCTTACCTGGGAGGGCCGGGGAGCTGTTTTTT. As protein: CASSLPGRAGELFF.

CDR3 in DNA: TGTGCCAGCAGCCTTGCCAATGACGGCTACACCTTC. Its protein product is CASSLANDGYTF. V is TRBV4-2 and J is TRBJ1-2; D is unclear. This CDR3 spans 12 amino acids. The germline CDR1 and CDR2 sequences are LGHNA and YNFKEQ. Trimming cost V 4 bases and J 8 bases, with 11 bases left between them.

The V and J genes are TRBV27 and TRBJ1-5, with no clear D. CDR1 MNHEY and CDR2 SMNVEV come from the germline V gene (reference sequence). V lost 5 bases and J 0 bases, leaving 8 bases between the germline ends. CDR3 size: 14 residues. This CDR3 is CASSPVSSNQPQHF. In nucleotides, the CDR3 is TGTGCCAGCAGTCCCGTGAGTAGCAATCAGCCCCAGCATTTT.

This clone was recorded a few times. The chain couples TRBV7-6 to TRBJ2-1; no reliable D call. Trimming removed 1 base from V and 5 bases from J, with 9 bases in between. This CDR3 region has 14 residues. The germline gives CDR1 SGHVS, CDR2 FNYEAQ. The CDR3 here is CASSLEADHNEQFF. CDR3 sequence (DNA): TGTGCCAGCAGCTTAGAGGCAGATCACAATGAGCAGTTCTTC.

The chain recombines TRBV7-3 with TRBJ1-5, with a tentative D call TRBD1 (6 bases). The germline gives CDR1 SGHTA, CDR2 FQGTGA. This CDR3 comprises 13 residues. The V and J ends lost 2 bases and 6 bases respectively, with 8 bases between them. The CDR3 DNA reads TGTGCCAGCAGCTTAGGAGGGGGTCAGCCCCAGCATTTT. Protein sequence: CASSLGGGQPQHF.

This clone was counted between two and nine times. This chain joins TRBV7-2 and TRBJ2-1; D unresolved. The CDR3 extends over 13 amino acids. Germline V lookup: CDR1 SGHTA, CDR2 FQGNSA. V was trimmed by 5 bases and J by 10 bases, leaving 15 bases between them. CDR3 sequence reads: CASSPLTRTEQFF. CDR3 bases: TGTGCCAGCAGCCCCTTAACCCGGACCGAGCAGTTCTTC.

J is TRBJ1-2 and V is TRBV4-1, with D hard to call. CDR1 and CDR2 from the germline V gene are MGHRA and YSYEKL. CDR3 size: 14 residues. Trimming left V 1 base short and J 4 bases short, with 10 bases between. CDR3 region: CASSQGVGFYGYTF. The CDR3, as DNA: TGCGCCAGCAGCCAAGGTGTCGGCTTCTATGGCTACACCTTC.

This clone has more than one count but fewer than ten. The chain carries TRBV28 and TRBJ2-4; TRBD1 matches at 9 bases. Germline V gene sequence: CDR1 MDHEN, CDR2 SYDVKM. The CDR3 spans 19 residues. Trimming took 6 bases from V and 0 from J; bases not matched to a gene: 15. The CDR3 coding sequence is TGTGCCAGCAGCCCCGGGACAGGGCGAGGTTTACTAGCCAAAAACATTCAGTACTTC. Protein: CASSPGTGRGLLAKNIQYF.

The CDR3 nucleotides read TGTGCCAGCGGGAGGCAGGGAATCCAAGAGACCCAGTACTTC. It specifies CASGRQGIQETQYF. J is TRBJ2-5 and V is TRBV16, with D perhaps matching TRBD2 (6 bases). The CDR3 has 14 amino acids. Germline loops: CDR1 KGHSY, CDR2 FQNENV. Deletions cut 8 bases from V and 1 base from J, with 14 bases between. Looking up the rest from reference TRBV16 and TRBJ2-5 gives the full variable domain: GEEVAQTPKHLVRGEGQKAKLYCAPIKGHSYVFWYQQVLKNEFKFLISFQNENVFDETGMPKERFSAKCLPNSPCSLEIQATKLEDSAVYFCASGRQGIQETQYFGPGTRLLVL.

This clone was recorded only once. The chain uses TRBV27 and TRBJ1-2; weak D call: TRBD1 (6 bases). CDR1 and CDR2 from the germline V gene are MNHEY and SMNVEV (reference sequence). There are 15 residues in the CDR3. Trimming stripped 6 bases from V and 4 bases from J, with 18 bases between. CDR3 in amino acids: CASREGGAAIYGYTF. The CDR3 DNA reads as TGTGCCAGCAGGGAGGGGGGGGCAGCCATCTATGGCTACACCTTC.

This chain joins TRBV5-1 and TRBJ1-1, with D tentatively TRBD1 (6 bases). Germline CDR1 SGHRS, CDR2 YFSETQ. The CDR3 spans 14 residues. The germline V and J ends were trimmed by 6 bases and 2 bases, with 14 bases remaining between them. Written as DNA, the CDR3 is TGCGCCAGCATGGAGGGACACTTAAACACTGAAGCTTTCTTT. This gives the protein CASMEGHLNTEAFF.

The chain links TRBV5-1 to TRBJ2-2, with a possible D match to TRBD1 (5 bases). Per germline, CDR1 SGHRS and CDR2 YFSETQ. The ends were cut back, 0 bases at V and 0 bases at J, with 9 bases in the middle. The CDR3 length is 16 residues. Here the CDR3 DNA reads TGCGCCAGCAGCTTGGGTTGGGGCGCGAACACCGGGGAGCTGTTTTTT. Translation: CASSLGWGANTGELFF.

This chain connects TRBV7-8 to TRBJ1-2; TRBD1 agrees at 9 bases. Per germline, CDR1 SGHVS and CDR2 FQNEAQ. The CDR3 is 15 amino acids. The V segment lost 3 bases and the J segment 3 bases; nucleotides outside the gene matches: 5. The CDR3 sequence is CASSLETGGDYGYTF. Here the CDR3 DNA reads TGTGCCAGCAGCTTGGAGACAGGGGGGGACTATGGCTACACCTTC.

In its sample, this clone was seen once. The V gene is TRBV4-3, the J gene TRBJ1-5; D uncertain. V was clipped by 1 base and J by 5 bases, with 6 bases between them. Germline lookup yields CDR1 LGHNA and CDR2 YSLEER. CDR3 length: 13 residues. The CDR3 region has the DNA TGCGCCAGCAGCCAAGTCCTGGATCAGCCCCAGCATTTT. This sequence encodes CASSQVLDQPQHF.

The chain carries TRBV19 and TRBJ2-1; D may correspond to TRBD1 or TRBD2 (5 bases each). The CDR3 has 14 residues. The V end was cut by 5 bases, the J end by 4 bases, with 12 bases between. Germline loops: CDR1 LNHDA, CDR2 SQIVND (reference sequence). Here the CDR3 reads CASSGTASYNEQFF. The CDR3 DNA sequence: TGTGCCAGTAGTGGGACGGCCTCTTACAATGAGCAGTTCTTC.

This clone was picked up a small number of times. The chain is built from TRBV6-4 and TRBJ1-6; D is possibly TRBD1 (5 bases). This CDR3 contains 13 residues. Germline loops: CDR1 MRHNA, CDR2 SNTAGT. V was cut by 6 bases and J by 7 bases, with 10 bases left in between. The chain's CDR3 is CASRKQENSPLHF. The CDR3 nucleotides are TGTGCCAGCAGGAAACAGGAAAATTCACCCCTCCACTTT.

The chain employs TRBV27 and TRBJ2-1; D unclear. The V and J ends lost 4 bases and 4 bases respectively, with 5 bases between them. The CDR3 runs 12 residues. The germline V gene encodes CDR1 MNHEY and CDR2 SMNVEV (reference sequence). CDR3 residues: CASSSGYNEQFF. The CDR3 bases are TGTGCCAGCAGTTCGGGTTACAATGAGCAGTTCTTC.